This is a list of T cell receptor beta chains from one sample in a study of cytomegalovirus exposure and HLA in healthy donors. TCRdb keeps only in-frame clones here, not all; method: immunoSEQ multiplex PCR. The repertoire holds 130,000 to 150,000 clones, with 60% to 80% as singletons. Sequenced sample: PBMCs. These receptors were collected from a male donor in good health and CMV-seronegative. The CDR3 runs from the conserved cysteine through the conserved F or W. D genes are given only for firm matches. Where a row states a size, it is once, few, many or the class of an expanded clone; other rows omit it.

j_gene	abundance	d_gene	v_gene	CDR3aa	CDR3nt
TRBJ1-2	NA	TRBD1	TRBV4-2	CASSPRQGLNYGYTF	TGTGCCAGCAGCCCTCGACAGGGGCTTAACTATGGCTACACCTTC
TRBJ2-2	NA	TRBD2	TRBV5-1	CASAGGTSGTNTGELFF	TGCGCCAGCGCAGGTGGGACTAGCGGGACAAACACCGGGGAGCTGTTTTTT
TRBJ1-4	NA	NA	TRBV7-2	CASSPPGGSEKLFF	TGTGCCAGCAGCCCCCCGGGAGGGAGTGAAAAACTGTTTTTT
TRBJ1-1	NA	TRBD1	TRBV7-2	CASSLRRTGVVTEAFF	TGTGCCAGCAGCTTACGGCGGACAGGGGTGGTCACTGAAGCTTTCTTT
TRBJ2-2	NA	NA	TRBV6-1	CASKRDTSNTGELFF	TGTGCCAGCAAACGGGACACCTCGAACACCGGGGAGCTGTTTTTT
TRBJ1-1	NA	NA	TRBV5-6	CASSLARGPRYAEAFF	TGTGCCAGCAGCTTGGCCAGGGGCCCCCGTTACGCTGAAGCTTTCTTT
TRBJ2-1	few	TRBD1	TRBV7-8	CASSPRSARTGTNEQFF	TGTGCCAGCAGCCCCCGGAGTGCGCGGACAGGAACGAATGAGCAGTTCTTC
TRBJ2-3	NA	TRBD1	TRBV5-1	CASSRDSNTDTQYF	TGCGCCAGCAGCCGGGACAGCAACACAGATACGCAGTATTTT
TRBJ2-2	NA	TRBD1	TRBV7-3	CASSRDRDSTGELFF	TGTGCCAGCAGCCGGGACAGGGATTCGACCGGGGAGCTGTTTTTT
TRBJ2-7	NA	TRBD2	TRBV7-9	CASSLSKNAGLAGDEQYF	TGTGCCAGCAGCTTATCAAAAAACGCGGGACTAGCGGGAGACGAGCAGTACTTC
TRBJ1-4	NA	TRBD1	TRBV2	CASRPTGTGGYEKLFF	TGTGCCAGCAGACCGACCGGGACAGGGGGGTATGAAAAACTGTTTTTT
TRBJ1-4	NA	NA	TRBV10-3	CATQPGVTNEKLFF	TGTGCCACCCAACCAGGGGTAACTAATGAAAAACTGTTTTTT
TRBJ2-2	few	TRBD1	TRBV4-1	CASSMGQGSTGELFF	TGCGCCAGCAGCATGGGACAGGGATCCACCGGGGAGCTGTTTTTT
TRBJ2-3	NA	TRBD2	TRBV7-3	CASSHELAGGIDTQYF	TGTGCCAGCAGTCACGAGCTAGCGGGGGGGATAGATACGCAGTATTTT
TRBJ2-5	NA	TRBD1	TRBV6-5	CASRSRTGKETQYF	TGTGCCAGCAGGTCCCGGACAGGGAAAGAGACCCAGTACTTC
TRBJ1-2	few	NA	TRBV5-8	CASSLTVYGYTF	TGTGCCAGCAGCTTGACAGTCTATGGCTACACCTTC
TRBJ2-4	NA	TRBD1	TRBV28	CASSSTGGGNIQYF	TGTGCCAGCAGTTCGACAGGGGGCGGAAACATTCAGTACTTC
TRBJ1-5	NA	NA	TRBV30	CAWSPGLVSGVVNQPQHF	TGTGCCTGGAGTCCAGGACTAGTGTCTGGGGTTGTCAATCAGCCCCAGCATTTT
TRBJ2-7	NA	NA	TRBV6-5	CASSQGGVQYF	TGTGCCAGCAGTCAGGGGGGTGTGCAGTACTTC
TRBJ2-1	NA	TRBD1	TRBV28	CASSDSGQGVNEQFF	TGTGCCAGCAGTGACTCGGGACAGGGGGTCAATGAGCAGTTCTTC
TRBJ1-1	NA	TRBD1	TRBV6-5	CASSYSNEEGGLEAFF	TGTGCCAGCAGTTACTCGAATGAAGAAGGGGGCTTGGAAGCTTTCTTT
TRBJ2-2	NA	NA	TRBV9	CASSAGGSNTGELFF	TGTGCCAGCAGCGCGGGGGGCAGCAACACCGGGGAGCTGTTTTTT
TRBJ1-1	NA	NA	TRBV6-5	CASRRDTEAFF	TGTGCCAGCAGACGGGACACTGAAGCTTTCTTT
TRBJ2-7	NA	TRBD1	TRBV27	CASSLRTGFYEQYF	TGTGCCAGCAGTTTAAGGACAGGATTTTACGAGCAGTACTTC
TRBJ2-1	NA	TRBD2	TRBV7-8	CASSYLSGGERYNEQFF	TGTGCCAGCAGTTATTTATCCGGGGGGGAACGGTACAATGAGCAGTTCTTC
TRBJ1-2	NA	NA	TRBV4-3	CASSQDPQNSYGYTF	TGCGCCAGCAGCCAAGATCCACAGAACTCCTATGGCTACACCTTC
TRBJ2-2	NA	NA	TRBV4-3	CASSQEWATGTGELFF	TGCGCCAGCAGCCAAGAGTGGGCAACTGGCACCGGGGAGCTGTTTTTT
TRBJ2-3	few	TRBD2	TRBV7-3	CASSLREGDTQYF	TGTGCCAGCAGCTTAAGGGAGGGGGATACGCAGTATTTT
TRBJ2-7	NA	TRBD2	TRBV11-2	CASSLRIGGSGGYEQYF	TGTGCCAGCAGCTTAAGAATAGGTGGTAGCGGGGGCTACGAGCAGTACTTC
TRBJ1-1	NA	TRBD1	TRBV25-1	CASSLGQGAKAFF	TGTGCCAGCAGCCTAGGACAGGGGGCGAAAGCTTTCTTT
TRBJ2-3	NA	TRBD2	TRBV28	CASSPRGRGTDTQYF	TGTGCCAGCAGCCCCCGCGGGAGGGGGACAGATACGCAGTATTTT
TRBJ1-6	NA	TRBD1	TRBV7-2	CASSPWTGHDNSPLHF	TGTGCCAGCAGCCCTTGGACAGGCCATGATAATTCACCCCTCCACTTT
TRBJ2-3	NA	NA	TRBV7-3	CASSIASGSSTDTQYF	TGTGCCAGCAGCATAGCGAGCGGGTCTAGCACAGATACGCAGTATTTT
TRBJ1-1	NA	TRBD1	TRBV7-2	CASSFPTGHTEAFF	TGTGCCAGCAGCTTCCCGACAGGGCACACTGAAGCTTTCTTT
TRBJ2-1	NA	TRBD1	TRBV5-1	CASSSSPQGEYNEQFF	TGCGCCAGCAGCTCGAGCCCGCAGGGGGAATACAATGAGCAGTTCTTC
TRBJ1-2	NA	NA	TRBV5-5	CASSRTDWGRDGYTF	TGTGCCAGCAGCCGCACCGATTGGGGGCGAGATGGCTACACCTTC
TRBJ2-7	few	NA	TRBV11-1	CASSLAVGGPYEQYF	TGTGCCAGCAGCTTAGCGGTAGGGGGACCCTACGAGCAGTACTTC
TRBJ1-5	NA	NA	TRBV6-5	CASIPGGASNQPQHF	TGTGCCAGCATCCCCGGGGGAGCTAGCAATCAGCCCCAGCATTTT
TRBJ2-7	NA	TRBD2	TRBV5-4	CASSLDSAGGYEQYF	TGTGCCAGCAGCTTGGATTCCGCGGGAGGCTACGAGCAGTACTTC
TRBJ2-1	NA	NA	TRBV7-3	CASSLLGGANNEQFF	TGTGCCAGCAGCTTACTAGGCGGGGCCAACAATGAGCAGTTCTTC
TRBJ1-1	NA	NA	TRBV27	CASSFHSMNTEAFF	TGTGCCAGCAGTTTCCACAGCATGAACACTGAAGCTTTCTTT
TRBJ2-3	NA	TRBD1	TRBV2	CASSARHRGEGDTQYF	TGTGCCAGCAGCGCCCGTCACAGGGGAGAGGGAGATACGCAGTATTTT
TRBJ1-6	NA	TRBD1	TRBV9	CASSVSPGTGGSYNSPLHF	TGTGCCAGCAGCGTCTCCCCCGGGACAGGGGGCTCCTATAATTCACCCCTCCACTTT
TRBJ1-3	NA	NA	TRBV7-2	CASSLVPGGGVGGNTIYF	TGTGCCAGCAGCTTAGTCCCGGGTGGAGGGGTGGGGGGAAACACCATATATTTT
TRBJ2-7	NA	NA	TRBV30	CAWSNYRIKDSYEQYF	TGTGCCTGGAGTAACTACCGCATCAAGGACTCCTACGAGCAGTACTTC
TRBJ2-5	NA	NA	TRBV5-1	CASSLVGGKETQYF	TGCGCCAGCAGCTTGGTTGGGGGCAAAGAGACCCAGTACTTC
TRBJ2-3	NA	TRBD2	TRBV14	CASSQARGGDTDTQYF	TGTGCCAGCAGCCAAGCTCGGGGGGGGGACACAGATACGCAGTATTTT
TRBJ1-4	NA	TRBD1	TRBV29-1	CSAGQSNEKLFF	TGCAGCGCGGGACAGAGTAATGAAAAACTGTTTTTT
TRBJ1-3	NA	TRBD1	TRBV6-1	CASSEEETGGNTIYF	TGTGCCAGCAGTGAAGAGGAGACAGGGGGGAACACCATATATTTT
TRBJ2-3	once	TRBD2	TRBV6-5	CASSYSKAGGDTQYF	TGTGCCAGCAGTTACTCGAAAGCGGGAGGAGATACGCAGTATTTT
TRBJ1-2	NA	NA	TRBV9	CASSTPGEGYTF	TGTGCCAGCAGCACCCCTGGAGAGGGCTACACCTTC
TRBJ1-1	once	NA	TRBV6-5	CASSYSSLTEAFF	TGTGCCAGCAGTTACTCGTCTCTGACTGAAGCTTTCTTT
TRBJ1-1	NA	TRBD1	TRBV10-3	CAIGQGGTEAFF	TGTGCCATCGGACAGGGAGGCACTGAAGCTTTCTTT
TRBJ2-3	once	NA	TRBV7-9	CASSAGQKGGTDTQYF	TGTGCCAGCAGCGCAGGCCAAAAAGGGGGCACAGATACGCAGTATTTT